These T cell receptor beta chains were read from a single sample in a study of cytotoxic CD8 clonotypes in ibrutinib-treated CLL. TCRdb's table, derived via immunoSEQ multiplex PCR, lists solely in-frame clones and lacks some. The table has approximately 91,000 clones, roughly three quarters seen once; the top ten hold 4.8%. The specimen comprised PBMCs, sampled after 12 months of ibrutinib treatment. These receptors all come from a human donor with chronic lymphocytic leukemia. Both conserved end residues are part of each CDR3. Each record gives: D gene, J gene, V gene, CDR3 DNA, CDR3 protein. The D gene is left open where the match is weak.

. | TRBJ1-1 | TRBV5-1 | TGCGCCAGCAGCTTGGCCGGGCAGGGTAGCACTGAAGCTTTCTTT | CASSLAGQGSTEAFF
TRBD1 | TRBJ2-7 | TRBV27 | TGTGCCAGCAGCCCCCGGGGGACAGGGGGCGGCGAGCAGTACTTC | CASSPRGTGGGEQYF
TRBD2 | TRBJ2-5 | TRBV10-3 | TGTGCCATCAGTGAGCCGGGGGGACCCGAGACCCAGTACTTC | CAISEPGGPETQYF
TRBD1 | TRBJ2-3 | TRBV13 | TGTGCCAGCAGTTACTGGACAGGGAGCCAACAAGATACGCAGTATTTT | CASSYWTGSQQDTQYF
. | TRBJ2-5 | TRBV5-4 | TGTGCCAGCAGCTTGGCCGGGGGTTGGTTAGAGACCCAGTACTTC | CASSLAGGWLETQYF
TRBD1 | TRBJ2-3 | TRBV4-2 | TGTGCCAGCAGCCAGGGGACAGGGAGGGCTCCGGATACGCAGTATTTT | CASSQGTGRAPDTQYF
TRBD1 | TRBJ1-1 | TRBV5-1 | TGCGCCAGCCACAGGGGGGGCGGGAACACTGAAGCTTTCTTT | CASHRGGGNTEAFF
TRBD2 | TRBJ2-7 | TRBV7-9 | TGTGCCAGCAGCTCTAGCGGGAGGGCCGTCGACGAGCAGTACTTC | CASSSSGRAVDEQYF
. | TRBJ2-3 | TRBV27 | TGTGCCAGCAGTTGGTTGGGGGCAGATACGCAGTATTTT | CASSWLGADTQYF
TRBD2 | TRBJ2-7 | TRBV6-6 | TGTGCCAGCAGCTCAAGCGGGACGTACTCCTACGAGCAGTACTTC | CASSSSGTYSYEQYF